This T cell receptor beta chain is drawn from a study of blood T cells in healthy people across ages. Findings of the study overall: PBMCs left unsorted prevented a conclusive naive versus antigen-experienced comparison. Across samples, TCR beta diversity tracked strongly with naive T cell percentage. With age, beta diversity per million T cells declined roughly linearly, significantly by 30 to 40.

CDR1 and CDR2 (germline): SGHTA, FQGTGA. This CDR3 spans 15 amino acids. With V trimmed by 5 bases and J by 3 bases, 6 bases remained unmatched. With regard to this clonotype: Its matching antigen is unknown.

It was with a sample-barcoded 5' primer and a J-beta primer mix that a second PCR of about 6 to 12 cycles was run. TCRdb reprocessed the 5' RACE reads with MiXCR, giving one entry per CDR3 protein. The sample consists of 550,000 to 700,000 distinct CDR3 sequences, 27% of them appearing once. This chain links TRBV7-3 with TRBJ2-5; 10 nucleotides agree with TRBD2. The sequence came from a woman in her sixties or seventies in good health. The sample was blood. In DNA form, the CDR3 reads TGTGCCAGCAGCACTAGAGCGGGGGGGGAAGAGACCCAGTACTTC. Protein sequence: CASSTRAGGEETQYF.